The 5 T cell receptor beta chains presented below share a single source sample, sequenced in a study of T cell repertoires in cytomegalovirus infection. These receptors are not linked to any known antigen. MiXCR, run by TCRdb on the reads, gives a single entry per CDR3 protein. Of 140,000 to 150,000 distinct CDR3 sequences in the sample, around 30% are singletons; the top ten hold about 50%. Here the sequenced sample was CD8+ T cells from cultured PBMCs, taken from culture after CMV antigen stimulation. The origin of the receptors is a human donor in good health (CMV status not recorded). Some clones in this sample may be carry-over from other donors' samples.

The V and J genes are TRBV5-1 and TRBJ2-7; possible D gene TRBD1, 5 bases. This CDR3 is 13 amino acids long. Looked up from germline, CDR1 is SGHRS and CDR2 is YFSETQ. The V end was cut by 3 bases, the J end by 3 bases, with 10 bases between. The DNA of the CDR3 is TGCGCCAGCAGCTCCTACACAGGCTACGAGCAGTACTTC. Protein sequence: CASSSYTGYEQYF.

The chain uses TRBV10-3 and TRBJ1-1, with D unclear. The CDR3 is made up of 13 amino acids. The V and J ends lost 11 bases and 0 bases respectively, with 13 bases between them. The germline V gene has CDR1 ENHRY and CDR2 SYGVKD. CDR3 region: CALGAGLNTEAFF. Here the CDR3 DNA reads TGTGCCCTTGGAGCAGGATTGAACACTGAAGCTTTCTTT.

This clonotype was counted only a few times. V and J are TRBV7-6 and TRBJ2-7; 10 nucleotides align to TRBD1. This CDR3 is built from 14 residues. The trim removed 4 bases at V and 8 bases at J, leaving 8 bases unmatched. Germline CDR1 is SGHVS and CDR2 is FNYEAQ. CDR3 nucleotides: TGTGCCAGCAGCTCCGGGACAGGGGTTCCCCAGCAGTACTTC. This sequence encodes CASSSGTGVPQQYF. Filled out from reference TRBV7-6 and TRBJ2-7, the complete variable domain reads GAGVSQSPRYKVTKRGQDVALRCDPISGHVSLYWYRQALGQGPEFLTYFNYEAQQDKSGLPNDRFSAERPEGSISTLTIQRTEQRDSAMYRCASSSGTGVPQQYFGPGTRLTVT.

The chain has TRBV12-3 or TRBV12-4 and TRBJ2-7, with 7 positions matching TRBD1. V lost 2 bases to trimming and J lost 0 bases; unmatched junction nucleotides: 7. This CDR3 is built from 16 residues. In nucleotides, the CDR3 is TGTGCCAGCAGTTTATGGGCAGGGGGTAACTCCTACGAGCAGTACTTC. Protein sequence: CASSLWAGGNSYEQYF.

The chain recombines TRBV4-1 with TRBJ1-1; D is uncertain. V was cut by 1 base and J by 1 base, with 10 bases left in between. This CDR3 region has 15 residues. The germline V gene has CDR1 MGHRA and CDR2 YSYEKL. The CDR3 is CASSQVVGPNTEAFF. The CDR3 DNA follows: TGCGCCAGCAGCCAAGTGGTCGGACCGAACACTGAAGCTTTCTTT.